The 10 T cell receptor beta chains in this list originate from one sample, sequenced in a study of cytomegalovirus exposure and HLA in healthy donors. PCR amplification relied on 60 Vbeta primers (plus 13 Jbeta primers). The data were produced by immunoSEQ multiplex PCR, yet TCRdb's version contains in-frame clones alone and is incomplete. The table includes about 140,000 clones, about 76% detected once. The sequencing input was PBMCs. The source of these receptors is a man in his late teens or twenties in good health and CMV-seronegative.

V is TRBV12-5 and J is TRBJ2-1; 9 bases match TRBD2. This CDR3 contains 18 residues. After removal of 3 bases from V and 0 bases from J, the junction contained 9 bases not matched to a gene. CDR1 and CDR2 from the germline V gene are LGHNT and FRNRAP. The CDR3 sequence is CASGFWASGESSYNEQFF. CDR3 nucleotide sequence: TGTGCTAGTGGTTTTTGGGCTAGCGGGGAAAGCTCCTACAATGAGCAGTTCTTC. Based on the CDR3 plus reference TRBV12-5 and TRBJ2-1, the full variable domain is DARVTQTPRHKVTEMGQEVTMRCQPILGHNTVFWYRQTMMQGLELLAYFRNRAPLDDSGMPKDRFSAEMPDATLATLKIQPSEPRDSAVYFCASGFWASGESSYNEQFFGPGTRLTVL.

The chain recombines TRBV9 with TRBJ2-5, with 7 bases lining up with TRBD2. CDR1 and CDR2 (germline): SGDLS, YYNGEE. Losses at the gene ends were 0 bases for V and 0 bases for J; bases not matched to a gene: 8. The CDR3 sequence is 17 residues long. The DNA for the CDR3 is TGTGCCAGCAGCGTAGGTGATCGGGCGGGAGACCAAGAGACCCAGTACTTC. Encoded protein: CASSVGDRAGDQETQYF.

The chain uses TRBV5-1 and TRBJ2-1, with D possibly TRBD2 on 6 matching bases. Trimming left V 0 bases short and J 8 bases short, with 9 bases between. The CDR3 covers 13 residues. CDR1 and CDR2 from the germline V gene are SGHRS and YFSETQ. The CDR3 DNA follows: TGCGCCAGCAGCTTGGAGGCGGGACATGAGCAGTTCTTC. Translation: CASSLEAGHEQFF.

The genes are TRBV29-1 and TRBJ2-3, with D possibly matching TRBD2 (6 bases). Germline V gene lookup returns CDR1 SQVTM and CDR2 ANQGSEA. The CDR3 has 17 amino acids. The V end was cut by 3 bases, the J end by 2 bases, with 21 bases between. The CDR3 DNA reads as TGCAGCGTTGAGGCGGGGACCCACGACCTAATCACAGATACGCAGTATTTT. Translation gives CSVEAGTHDLITDTQYF.

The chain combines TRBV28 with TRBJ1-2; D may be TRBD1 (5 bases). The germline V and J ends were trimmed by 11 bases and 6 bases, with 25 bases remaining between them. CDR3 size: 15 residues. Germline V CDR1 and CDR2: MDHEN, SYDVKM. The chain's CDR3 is CASKGGRDLRNGYTF. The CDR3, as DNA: TGTGCCTCCAAAGGCGGCAGGGATCTAAGGAATGGCTACACCTTC.

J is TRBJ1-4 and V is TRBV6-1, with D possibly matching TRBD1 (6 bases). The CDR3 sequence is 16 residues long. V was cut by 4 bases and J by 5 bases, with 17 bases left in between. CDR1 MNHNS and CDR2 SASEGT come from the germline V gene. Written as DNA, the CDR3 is TGTGCCAGCAGTGGAGGGACAATTTGGCAGAATGAAAAACTGTTTTTT. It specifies CASSGGTIWQNEKLFF.

CDR3 amino acids: CASSKEQLYEQYF. The CDR3, as DNA: TGTGCCAGCAGTAAGGAACAGCTCTACGAGCAGTACTTC. This rearrangement joins TRBV2 to TRBJ2-5; D gene unclear. The J call may be mistaken, given a closer DNA end match to TRBJ2-7. The CDR3 runs to 13 residues. In germline, CDR1 is SNHLY, CDR2 FYNNEI.

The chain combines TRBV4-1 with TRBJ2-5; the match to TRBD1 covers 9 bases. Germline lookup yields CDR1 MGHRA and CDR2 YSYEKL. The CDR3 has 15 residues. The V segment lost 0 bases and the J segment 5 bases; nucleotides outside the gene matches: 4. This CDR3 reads CASSQDGTGLETQYF. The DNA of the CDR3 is TGCGCCAGCAGCCAAGACGGGACAGGGCTCGAGACCCAGTACTTC.

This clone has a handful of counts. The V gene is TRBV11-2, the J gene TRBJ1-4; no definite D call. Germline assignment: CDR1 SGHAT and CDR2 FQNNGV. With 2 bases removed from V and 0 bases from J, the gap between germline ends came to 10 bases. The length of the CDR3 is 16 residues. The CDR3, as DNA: TGTGCCAGCAGCTTAAGTGTCAGTGCAACTAATGAAAAACTGTTTTTT. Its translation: CASSLSVSATNEKLFF.

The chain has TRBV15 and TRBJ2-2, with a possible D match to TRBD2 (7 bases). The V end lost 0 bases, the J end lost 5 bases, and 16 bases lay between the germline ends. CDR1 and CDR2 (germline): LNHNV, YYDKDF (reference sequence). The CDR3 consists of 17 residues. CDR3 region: CATSRDRGAWRTGELFF. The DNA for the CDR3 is TGTGCCACCAGCAGAGATCGGGGGGCTTGGAGAACCGGGGAGCTGTTTTTT.